The rows below give T cell receptor beta chains drawn from one sample of a study of cytomegalovirus exposure and HLA in healthy donors. Only in-frame clones appear in the TCRdb table, and some are missing; sequencing was by immunoSEQ multiplex PCR. This sample carries fewer than 85,000 clones, 94% of them seen once, and the ten largest clones take roughly 0.63%. The sequenced sample consisted of PBMCs. The receptor source for this set is a woman under 30 in good health and CMV-seronegative. Each CDR3 is given with its conserved first and last residue. D genes are given only for firm matches. Not all rows give a size; the values are once, few, many and, for expanded clones, a class.

>TRBJ1-3|.|TRBD1|TRBV25-1|16
TGTGCCAGCAGTGAATATGGCACGGGACAGGGAAACACCATATATTTT
CASSEYGTGQGNTIYF
>TRBJ1-5|.|TRBD1|TRBV7-9|16
TGTGCCAGCAGCCGCTCGGGCGACAGGGGTAATCAGCCCCAGCATTTT
CASSRSGDRGNQPQHF
>TRBJ2-1|.|.|TRBV19|13
TGTGCCAGTCGTTCCCCTTACTACAATGAGCAGTTCTTC
CASRSPYYNEQFF
>TRBJ1-2|.|TRBD1|TRBV19|14
TGTGCCAGTAGTATATCGTACAGGGGCGCTGGCTACACCTTC
CASSISYRGAGYTF
>TRBJ2-3|.|TRBD2|TRBV2|13
TGTGCCACGAACCGGGGGGGGGTAGATACGCAGTATTTT
CATNRGGVDTQYF
>TRBJ1-1|.|.|TRBV2|15
TGTGCCAGCAGTGCCAGGACAGAAATTGGGACTGAAGCTTTCTTT
CASSARTEIGTEAFF
>TRBJ1-3|.|TRBD1|TRBV9|16
TGTGCCAGCAGCGTCCGGGACAGGGAGGGTGGAAACACCATATATTTT
CASSVRDREGGNTIYF
>TRBJ1-5|.|.|TRBV6-5|15
TGTGCCAGCAGTTATGGGCAGGGGTCTGACCAGCCCCAGCATTTT
CASSYGQGSDQPQHF
>TRBJ1-1|.|.|TRBV4-1|13
TGCGCCAGCAGCCAAGAAAACGGCAGGATGGCTTTCTTT
CASSQENGRMAFF
>TRBJ1-2|.|.|TRBV11-2|13
TGTGCCAGCAGCCCTCGGCCGAGGGGAGGTGCCACCTTC
CASSPRPRGGATF
>TRBJ2-1|.|TRBD2|TRBV6-1|14
TGTGCCAGCAGGGCCGGCGGGGGGTACAATGAGCAGTTCTTC
CASRAGGGYNEQFF
>TRBJ2-3|.|.|TRBV27|13
TGTGCCAGCAGTTACAGGTTCACAGATACGCAGTATTTT
CASSYRFTDTQYF
>TRBJ2-2|.|.|TRBV4-2|18
TGTGCCAGCAGCCAAGTTTTGGGGACTGAGGCGAACACCGGGGAGCTGTTTTTT
CASSQVLGTEANTGELFF
>TRBJ1-2|.|.|TRBV2|17
TGTGCCAGCAGTGAAGTAAGTGGCGGCCAGAATAACTATGGCTACACCTTC
CASSEVSGGQNNYGYTF
>TRBJ1-2|.|TRBD1|TRBV27|15
TGTGCCAGCAGTTCCCGGGAGGGGGCGGCCTATGGCTACACCTTC
CASSSREGAAYGYTF
>TRBJ1-4|.|TRBD1|TRBV19|15
TGTGCCAGTAGTTGGGTGGCCAGGGGGCGCGGAAAACTGTTTTTT
CASSWVARGRGKLFF
>TRBJ2-7|.|.|TRBV2|13
TGTGCCACCAAGGTCGCGGGGTTAGGCGAGCAGTACTTC
CATKVAGLGEQYF
>TRBJ2-2|.|TRBD2|TRBV9|16
TGTGCCAGCAGCGAGACTAGCGGGGTGAACACCGGGGAGCTGTTTTTT
CASSETSGVNTGELFF
>TRBJ1-5|few|TRBD1|TRBV15|14
TGTGCCACCAGCAGAGCGGACAGGCATCAGCCCCAGCATTTT
CATSRADRHQPQHF
>TRBJ2-7|.|.|TRBV28|14
TGTGCCAGCAGTTACGGGACACCTTACTACGAGCAGTACTTC
CASSYGTPYYEQYF
>TRBJ1-1|once|.|TRBV29-1|12
TGCAGCGTTGGGAGGGTAGGAACTGAAGCTTTCTTT
CSVGRVGTEAFF
>TRBJ2-3|.|TRBD2|TRBV7-2|15
TGTGCCAGCAGCGTAACGGGGGGAAGCACAGATACGCAGTATTTT
CASSVTGGSTDTQYF
>TRBJ2-7|.|TRBD1|TRBV6-6|14
TGTGCCAGCAGTTTCAGGGGGATTTACTACGAGCAGTACTTC
CASSFRGIYYEQYF
>TRBJ2-7|few|TRBD1|TRBV11-2|14
TGTGCCAGCAGCTCAGGGGGACAGTCCTACGAGCAGTACTTC
CASSSGGQSYEQYF
>TRBJ1-2|.|.|TRBV5-4|13
TGTGCCAGCAGCTTTTTGGAGGGAAGTGGCTACACCTTC
CASSFLEGSGYTF
>TRBJ2-3|.|.|TRBV7-9|15
TGTGCCAGCAGCCCCAGGATTCATGTAGCAGATACGCAGTATTTT
CASSPRIHVADTQYF
>TRBJ2-2|once|.|TRBV6-5|12
TGTGCCAGCAGTCTCTCCCCCGGGGAGCTGTTTTTT
CASSLSPGELFF
>TRBJ1-2|.|TRBD1|TRBV7-9|17
TGTGCCAGCAGCCCGAAGGGGTCGGGACAGGGGGCGTATGGCTACACCTTC
CASSPKGSGQGAYGYTF
>TRBJ2-2|.|.|TRBV7-2|17
TGTGCCAGCAGCCCCCAAGGAGGGGTTTTAATGGCCGGGGAGCTGTTTTTT
CASSPQGGVLMAGELFF
>TRBJ1-1|.|.|TRBV19|15
TGTGCCAGTAGCAACGGGAGAGGATTGGGTACTGAAGCTTTCTTT
CASSNGRGLGTEAFF
>TRBJ2-7|.|TRBD2|TRBV9|17
TGTGCCAGCAGCGCCGGGGGGGGCTGGGCAGCGACGGTCGAGCAGTACTTC
CASSAGGGWAATVEQYF
>TRBJ2-5|once|TRBD1|TRBV5-1|14
TGCGCCAGCAGCTTGGGACAGGGGTCGCAGACCCAGTACTTC
CASSLGQGSQTQYF
>TRBJ2-7|.|TRBD1|TRBV29-1|15
TGCAGCGTAGCCACGGGGACAGGGGTCTCCTACGAGCAGTACTTC
CSVATGTGVSYEQYF
>TRBJ1-2|.|.|TRBV5-1|14
TGCGCCAGCAGTCAAGCGGCAGGGGACTATGGCTACACCTTC
CASSQAAGDYGYTF
>TRBJ1-1|.|.|TRBV7-2|11
TGTGCCAGCAGCTTATTTAACGGGGCTTTCTTT
CASSLFNGAFF
>TRBJ2-6|few|.|TRBV5-1|18
TGCGCCAGCAGCTTGGTGGTGGGCCCGAGCTCTGGGGCCAACGTCCTGACTTTC
CASSLVVGPSSGANVLTF
>TRBJ2-2|.|TRBD1|TRBV30|15
TGTGCCTGGAGTGTGGGACAGGCGGGCACCGGGGAGCTGTTTTTT
CAWSVGQAGTGELFF
>TRBJ2-1|once|TRBD1|TRBV12-5|18
TGTGCTAGTGGTTTGAGGCCCTCCGGGACAGGGTTCCTTGAACCTTTGATCTTC
CASGLRPSGTGFLEPLIF
>TRBJ2-7|.|TRBD1|TRBV15|15
TGTGCCACCAGCAGAGGCGGCGGACAGGGGGGCGAGCAGTACTTC
CATSRGGGQGGEQYF
>TRBJ2-3|.|.|TRBV30|15
TGTGCCTGGACAATTGGCGGGCCTAGCACAGATACGCAGTATTTT
CAWTIGGPSTDTQYF
>TRBJ2-1|once|TRBD2|TRBV9|20
TGTGCCAGCAGCGTAGCTGGGGGGGGGTTACATGGGAGCTCCTACAATGAGCAGTTCTTC
CASSVAGGGLHGSSYNEQFF
>TRBJ2-7|.|.|TRBV5-4|14
TGTGCCAGCAGCTTGCAACAGGTCTCCTACGAGCAGTACTTC
CASSLQQVSYEQYF
>TRBJ2-5|.|.|TRBV5-1|15
TGCGCCAGCAGCTCTTTCACAGGGAAGGGAGAGACCCAGTACTTC
CASSSFTGKGETQYF
>TRBJ2-1|.|TRBD2|TRBV7-3|18
TGTGCCAGCAGCTTACTGCCTAGCGGGGTTGGGTCCTACAATGAGCAGTTCTTC
CASSLLPSGVGSYNEQFF
>TRBJ2-1|.|TRBD2|TRBV30|15
TGTGCCTGGACGAGGGGACTAGCGGGTCTCAATGAGCAGTTCTTC
CAWTRGLAGLNEQFF
>TRBJ1-2|.|TRBD1|TRBV6-1|14
TGTGCCAGCACTAGACAGGGGGATTACTATGGCTACACCTTC
CASTRQGDYYGYTF
>TRBJ2-1|.|TRBD1|TRBV7-8|15
TGTGCCAGCAGTTTAGACAGGGGGCTTTACAATGAGCAGTTCTTC
CASSLDRGLYNEQFF
>TRBJ2-3|.|TRBD2|TRBV29-1|15
TGCAGCGTTGAAGTGAACGGGCGGGGGGCGGATACGCAGTATTTT
CSVEVNGRGADTQYF
>TRBJ1-1|.|.|TRBV18|12
TGTGCCAGCTCACCATCCCGTACTGAAGCTTTCTTT
CASSPSRTEAFF
>TRBJ2-3|once|TRBD1|TRBV28|14
TGTGCCAGCAGGGGGACAGGGGGGGGAGATACGCAGTATTTT
CASRGTGGGDTQYF
>TRBJ2-6|.|TRBD1|TRBV27|17
TGTGCCAGCAGTCAGCGACAGGGGGTAGGTGGGGCCAACGTCCTGACTTTC
CASSQRQGVGGANVLTF
>TRBJ1-6|.|.|TRBV7-6|13
TGTGCCAGCAGCTTAAAAACAGGTTCACCCCTCCACTTT
CASSLKTGSPLHF
>TRBJ1-2|.|.|TRBV7-3|16
TGTGCCAGCAGCCAAAATGGGGGCCGGGCGACAACAAGCTACACCTTC
CASSQNGGRATTSYTF
>TRBJ2-1|.|.|TRBV5-8|12
TGTGCCAGCACCTTCAATCACGCGCAGCAGTTCTTC
CASTFNHAQQFF
>TRBJ2-7|.|TRBD2|TRBV7-2|15
TGTGCCAGCAGCCGAGAGCGGGGTATCCCCCCGGAGCAGTACTTC
CASSRERGIPPEQYF
>TRBJ2-1|.|TRBD2|TRBV2|13
TGTGCCGGGGGATCTAGCGGGGTGAATGAGCAGTTCTTC
CAGGSSGVNEQFF
>TRBJ2-7|.|.|TRBV6-6|14
TGTGCCAGCAGTGCCACAGGTTATTCCTACGAGCAGTACTTC
CASSATGYSYEQYF
>TRBJ2-1|.|TRBD1|TRBV18|16
TGTGCCAGCTCACCACGTACCGGACAGGGGGATAATGAGCAGTTCTTC
CASSPRTGQGDNEQFF
>TRBJ2-7|.|TRBD2|TRBV27|15
TGTGCCAGCAGTCCCGCAGCGGGGGCATCCTACGAGCAGTACTTC
CASSPAAGASYEQYF